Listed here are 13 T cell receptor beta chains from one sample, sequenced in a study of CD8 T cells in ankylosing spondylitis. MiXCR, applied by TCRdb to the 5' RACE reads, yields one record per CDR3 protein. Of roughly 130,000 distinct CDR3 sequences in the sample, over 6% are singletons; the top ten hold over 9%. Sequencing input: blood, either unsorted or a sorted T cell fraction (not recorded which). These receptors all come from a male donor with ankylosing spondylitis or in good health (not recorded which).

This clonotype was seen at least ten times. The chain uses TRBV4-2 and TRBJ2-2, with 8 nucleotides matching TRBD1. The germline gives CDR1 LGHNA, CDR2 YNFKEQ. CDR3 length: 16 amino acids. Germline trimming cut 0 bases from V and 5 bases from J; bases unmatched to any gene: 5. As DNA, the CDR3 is TGTGCCAGCAGCCAAGATTTGACAGGGGAGACCGGGGAGCTGTTTTTT. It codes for CASSQDLTGETGELFF.

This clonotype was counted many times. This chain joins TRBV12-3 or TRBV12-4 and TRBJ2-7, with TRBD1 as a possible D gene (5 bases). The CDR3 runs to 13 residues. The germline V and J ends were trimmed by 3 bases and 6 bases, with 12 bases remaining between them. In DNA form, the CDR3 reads TGTGCCAGCAGTTTCCGGCGACAGATCGAGCAGTACTTC. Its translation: CASSFRRQIEQYF.

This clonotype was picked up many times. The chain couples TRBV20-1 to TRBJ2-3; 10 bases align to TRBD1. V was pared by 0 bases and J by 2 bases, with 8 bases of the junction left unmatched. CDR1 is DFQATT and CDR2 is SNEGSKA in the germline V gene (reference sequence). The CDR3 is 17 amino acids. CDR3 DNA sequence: TGCAGTGCTAGAGATCTGGGACAGGGGCGGACCACAGATACGCAGTATTTT. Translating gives CSARDLGQGRTTDTQYF.

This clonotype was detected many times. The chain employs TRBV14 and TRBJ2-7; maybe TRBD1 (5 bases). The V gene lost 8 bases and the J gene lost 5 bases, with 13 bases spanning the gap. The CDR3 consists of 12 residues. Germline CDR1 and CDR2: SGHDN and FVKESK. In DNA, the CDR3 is TGTGCCAGCGGGCAGGGTCTACACGAGCAGTACTTC. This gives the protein CASGQGLHEQYF.

The CDR3 is CASSVSVSSGNTIYF. The CDR3 DNA sequence: TGTGCCAGCAGCGTATCCGTCAGTTCGGGAAACACCATATATTTT. The chain joins TRBV9 to TRBJ1-3; D unclear. The length of the CDR3 is 15 residues. Trimming cost V 1 base and J 4 bases, with 12 bases left between them. Germline V gene lookup returns CDR1 SGDLS and CDR2 YYNGEE.

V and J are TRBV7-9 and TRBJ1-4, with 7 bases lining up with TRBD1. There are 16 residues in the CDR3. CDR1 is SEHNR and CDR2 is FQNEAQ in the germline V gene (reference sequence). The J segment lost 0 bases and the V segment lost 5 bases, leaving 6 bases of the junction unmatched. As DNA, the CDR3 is TGTGCCAGCAGCGAGACAGGGTTTCCAACTAATGAAAAACTGTTTTTT. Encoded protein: CASSETGFPTNEKLFF.

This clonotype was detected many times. The CDR3 sequence is CASSLRGGGNNEQFF. The CDR3 DNA is TGCGCCAGCAGCTTGAGGGGCGGGGGAAACAATGAGCAGTTCTTC. The chain employs TRBV5-1 and TRBJ2-1, with TRBD2 identical over 7 bases. Losses at the gene ends were 1 base for V and 5 bases for J; bases not matched to a gene: 6. CDR1 and CDR2 from the germline V gene are SGHRS and YFSETQ. The CDR3 extends over 15 amino acids.

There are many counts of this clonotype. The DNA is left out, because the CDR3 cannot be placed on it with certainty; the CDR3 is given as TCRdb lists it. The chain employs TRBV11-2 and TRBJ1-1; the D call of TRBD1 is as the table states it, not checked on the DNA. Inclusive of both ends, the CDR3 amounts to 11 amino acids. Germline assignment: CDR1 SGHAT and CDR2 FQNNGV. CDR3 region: CASSFGTGSFF.

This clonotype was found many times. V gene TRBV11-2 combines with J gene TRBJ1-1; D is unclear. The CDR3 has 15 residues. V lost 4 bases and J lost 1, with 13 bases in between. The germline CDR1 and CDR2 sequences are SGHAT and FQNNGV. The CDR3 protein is CASSYSGGRNTEAFF. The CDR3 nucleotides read TGTGCCAGCAGCTATAGCGGAGGCCGGAACACTGAAGCTTTCTTT.

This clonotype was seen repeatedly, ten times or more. The CDR3 DNA reads as TGTGCCAGCAGCCCAGTGGCGGGTCGCGGGAACTATGGCTACACCTTC. This gives the protein CASSPVAGRGNYGYTF. V is TRBV12-3 or TRBV12-4 and J is TRBJ1-2, with D hard to call. Deletions cut 6 bases from V and 2 bases from J, with 19 bases between. CDR3 size: 16 residues.

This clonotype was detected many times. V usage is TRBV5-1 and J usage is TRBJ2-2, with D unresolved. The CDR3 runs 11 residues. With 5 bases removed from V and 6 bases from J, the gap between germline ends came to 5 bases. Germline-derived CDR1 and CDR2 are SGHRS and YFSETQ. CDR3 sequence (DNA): TGCGCCAGCAGTAGTCCCGGGGAGCTGTTTTTT. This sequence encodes CASSSPGELFF.

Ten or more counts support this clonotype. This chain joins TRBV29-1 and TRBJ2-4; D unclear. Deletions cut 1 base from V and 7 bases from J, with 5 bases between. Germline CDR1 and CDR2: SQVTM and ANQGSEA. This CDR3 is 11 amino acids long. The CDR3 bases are TGCAGCGTTGAAGGAGAGAACATTCAGTACTTC. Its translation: CSVEGENIQYF. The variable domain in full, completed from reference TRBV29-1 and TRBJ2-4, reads SAVISQKPSRDICQRGTSLTIQCQVDSQVTMMFWYRQQPGQSLTLIATANQGSEATYESGFVIDKFPISRPNLTFSTLTVSNMSPEDSSIYLCSVEGENIQYFGAGTRLSVL.

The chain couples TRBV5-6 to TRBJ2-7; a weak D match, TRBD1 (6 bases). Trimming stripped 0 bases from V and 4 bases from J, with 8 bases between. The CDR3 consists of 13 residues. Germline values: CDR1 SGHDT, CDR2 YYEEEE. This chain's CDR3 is CASSLADRYEQYF. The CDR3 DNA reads TGTGCCAGCAGCTTGGCGGACAGATACGAGCAGTACTTC.